Shown below are 6 T cell receptor beta chains from a single sample sequenced in a study of shared clonotypes between healthy human individuals. Sequencing was performed with immunoSEQ multiplex PCR; in TCRdb, only in-frame clones are kept and a portion is missing. The data show some 470,000 clones, 75% to 85% seen once. Sequenced material: PBMCs. The receptors come from a woman aged 40 to 50 in good health. Some clones in this sample may be carry-over from other donors' samples.

Note on this clone: A far larger clone lies a single base away; this is likely a read error. V gene TRBV15 combines with J gene TRBJ1-1, with D unclear. V was shortened by 10 bases and J by 3 bases, with 15 bases between the two germline ends. The CDR3 is 13 residues long. Germline CDR1 reads LNHNV; CDR2 reads YYDKDF (reference sequence). In nucleotides, the CDR3 is TGTGCCATGTCTTTTACGGAGCACACTGAAGCTTTCTTT. Its protein product is CAMSFTEHTEAFF.

The chain joins TRBV6-5 to TRBJ1-1; perhaps TRBD1 as D (6 bases). Germline loops: CDR1 MNHEY, CDR2 SVGAGI. V dropped 4 bases and J dropped 3 bases, with 15 bases sitting between them. The CDR3 has 15 amino acids. CDR3 loop: CASSSSYRVDTEAFF. The CDR3 DNA follows: TGTGCCAGCAGTTCCTCGTACAGGGTGGACACTGAAGCTTTCTTT.

This chain joins TRBV27 and TRBJ2-1; D might be TRBD2 (6 bases). Trimming stripped 6 bases from V and 6 bases from J, with 18 bases between. Germline lookup yields CDR1 MNHEY and CDR2 SMNVEV (reference sequence). This CDR3 has 15 residues. DNA of the CDR3: TGTGCCAGCAGCAAATCGGGAGTTGGAGTCAATGAGCAGTTCTTC. Amino acid sequence: CASSKSGVGVNEQFF.

This clone showed up just a few times. This chain joins TRBV10-3 and TRBJ1-5; 9 nucleotides agree with TRBD1. The CDR3 consists of 14 residues. Per the germline V gene, CDR1 is ENHRY and CDR2 is SYGVKD. With 2 bases clipped from V and 6 bases from J, the junction kept 2 bases outside the gene matches. The DNA of the CDR3 is TGTGCCATCAGTGAGGGGACAGGGATTCAGCCCCAGCATTTT. The encoded protein is CAISEGTGIQPQHF.

This chain uses TRBV4-1 with TRBJ2-2; 12 nucleotides line up with TRBD2. The germline CDR1 and CDR2 sequences are MGHRA and YSYEKL. Trimming cost V 4 bases and J 7 bases; bases outside gene matches: 19. The CDR3 is 20 residues long. The CDR3 nucleotides read TGCGCCAGCAGCCTATCCATTGCGCTAGCGGGAGGGCCTAGGAACGGGGAGCTGTTTTTT. Protein: CASSLSIALAGGPRNGELFF.

The J gene is TRBJ2-7, the V gene TRBV20-1, with D unclear. V lost 7 bases to trimming and J lost 5 bases, with 12 bases between them. CDR1 and CDR2 from the germline V gene are DFQATT and SNEGSKA (reference sequence). This CDR3 is 11 amino acids long. CDR3 residues: CSGRPWDEQYF. The CDR3 nucleotides are TGCAGTGGGCGGCCTTGGGACGAGCAGTACTTC.